This T cell receptor beta chain was recovered during a study of blood T cell repertoires in COVID-19. Study background: The samples span acute and convalescent COVID-19 from the United States, Italy and Spain. From T cells, B-cell-depleted T cells, or PBMCs came the material, which was cDNA or gDNA.

The Seattle patients joined while their infection was active and were tracked longitudinally afterward. Here immunoSEQ multiplex PCR was the method, and the copy in TCRdb shows in-frame clones only, minus some. The repertoire consists of tens of thousands of clones, with approximately 86% occurring once and the leading ten covering 2.5% to 3.5%. In this sample, this clone turned up a few times. One end of the junction does not line up with germline, which may come from a read error. This CDR3 comprises 16 residues. Germline V gene sequence: CDR1 LNHDA, CDR2 SQIVND (reference sequence). The chain uses TRBV19 and TRBJ1-2; perhaps TRBD1 as D (6 bases). This clonotype was obtained from a woman of 80 years or more with COVID-19, enrolled during active disease. The sample taken for sequencing was peripheral blood. The CDR3 nucleotides read TGTGCCAGTAGGATAGGTCGGGACACCATCTCCTATGGCTACACCTTC. Translating gives CASRIGRDTISYGYTF.